These T cell receptor beta chains were read from a single sample in a study of graft-versus-host responses after intestinal transplantation. Measured with immunoSEQ multiplex PCR; TCRdb has only the in-frame clones, and not every one. The sample lists over 80,000 clones, roughly 86% occurring once. Specimen: PBMCs, collected 255 days after intestinal transplant. The receptors shown here come from a human patient who received an intestinal transplant, so some T cells may come from the graft donor. Both conserved end residues are part of each CDR3. Fields, in order: D gene, J gene, clone size, V gene, CDR3 protein, CDR3 DNA. D genes are given only for firm matches. Only some rows state a clone size, as once, few, many or a class for expanded clones.

NA TRBJ2-3 NA TRBV5-1 CASSLAGTDTQYF TGCGCCAGCAGCTTAGCGGGTACAGATACGCAGTATTTT
NA TRBJ2-3 NA TRBV29-1 CSGTASTDTQYF TGCAGCGGGACCGCCAGCACAGATACGCAGTATTTT
NA TRBJ2-1 NA TRBV19 CASSIVEGGQFF TGTGCCAGTAGTATAGTGGAGGGGGGGCAGTTCTTC
NA TRBJ1-1 NA TRBV7-9 CASSPSGYPEAFF TGTGCCAGCAGCCCGTCAGGGTACCCTGAAGCTTTCTTT
NA TRBJ2-7 NA TRBV4-1 CASSQDWTESLSYEQYF TGCGCCAGCAGCCAAGACTGGACAGAGTCCCTCTCCTACGAGCAGTACTTC
NA TRBJ2-3 NA TRBV19 CASSAYGGDTQYF TGTGCCAGTAGTGCATACGGGGGAGATACGCAGTATTTT
NA TRBJ2-7 few TRBV6-1 CASSEYEQYF TGTGCCAGCAGTGAATACGAGCAGTACTTC
NA TRBJ2-3 NA TRBV19 CASSITTDTQYF TGTGCCAGTAGTATCACCACAGATACGCAGTATTTT
TRBD2 TRBJ2-3 NA TRBV5-1 CASSLELLAGGPDTQYF TGCGCCAGCAGCTTGGAACTCCTAGCGGGGGGGCCAGATACGCAGTATTTT
NA TRBJ2-7 NA TRBV6-1 CASSEEGPLSSYEQYF TGTGCCAGCAGTGAAGAAGGGCCCCTTAGCTCCTACGAGCAGTACTTC
NA TRBJ1-3 NA TRBV18 CASSPPNGQSSGNTIYF TGTGCCAGCTCACCTCCAAATGGACAGAGCTCTGGAAACACCATATATTTT
NA TRBJ1-1 NA TRBV4-1 CASSPYLHTEAFF TGCGCCAGCAGCCCTTACCTGCACACTGAAGCTTTCTTT
TRBD2 TRBJ2-3 NA TRBV11-3 CASSLDRGGPSSTDTQYF TGTGCCAGCAGCTTAGACCGCGGGGGGCCGTCTAGCACAGATACGCAGTATTTT
TRBD1 TRBJ1-6 NA TRBV6-5 CASSFDRGHNSPLHF TGTGCCAGCAGTTTTGACAGGGGGCATAATTCACCCCTCCACTTT
NA TRBJ1-3 NA TRBV12-5 CASGFMAAESGNTIYF TGTGCTAGTGGTTTTATGGCGGCGGAGTCTGGAAACACCATATATTTT
NA TRBJ2-1 NA TRBV25-1 CASSDGQLTNEQFF TGTGCCAGCAGTGACGGGCAACTTACAAATGAGCAGTTCTTC
NA TRBJ2-2 once TRBV5-6 CASSRTAGELFF TGTGCCAGCAGCCGGACAGCCGGGGAGCTGTTTTTT
TRBD1 TRBJ2-7 NA TRBV6-1 CATDRDRAYEQYF TGTGCCACAGACCGGGACAGAGCCTACGAGCAGTACTTC
NA TRBJ2-7 few TRBV21-1 CASSTTPGTSGTKHYEQYF TGTGCCAGCAGCACCACCCCCGGGACTAGCGGGACTAAACACTACGAGCAGTACTTC
TRBD1 TRBJ1-6 NA TRBV28 CASSLTGTGRYSPLHF TGTGCCAGCAGTCTTACTGGGACAGGGAGATATTCACCCCTCCACTTT